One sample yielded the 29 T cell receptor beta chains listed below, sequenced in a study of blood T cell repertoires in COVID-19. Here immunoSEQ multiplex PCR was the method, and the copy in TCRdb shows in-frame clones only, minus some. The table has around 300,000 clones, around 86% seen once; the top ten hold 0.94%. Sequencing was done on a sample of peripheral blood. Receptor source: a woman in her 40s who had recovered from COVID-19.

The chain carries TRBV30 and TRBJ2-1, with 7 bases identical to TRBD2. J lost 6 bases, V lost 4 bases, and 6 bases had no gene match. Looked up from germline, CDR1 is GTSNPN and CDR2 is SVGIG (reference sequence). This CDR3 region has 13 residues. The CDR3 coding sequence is TGTGCCTGGACCAGCGGGACCTTCAATGAGCAGTTCTTC. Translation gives CAWTSGTFNEQFF.

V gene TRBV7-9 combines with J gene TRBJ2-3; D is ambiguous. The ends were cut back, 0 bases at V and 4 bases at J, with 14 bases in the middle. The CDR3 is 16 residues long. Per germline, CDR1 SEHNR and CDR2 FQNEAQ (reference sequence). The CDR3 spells CASSLAVLRVADTQYF. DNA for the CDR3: TGTGCCAGCAGCTTAGCGGTACTCCGAGTAGCAGATACGCAGTATTTT. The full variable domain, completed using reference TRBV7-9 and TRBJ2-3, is DTGVSQNPRHKITKRGQNVTFRCDPISEHNRLYWYRQTLGQGPEFLTYFQNEAQLEKSRLLSDRFSAERPKGSFSTLEIQRTEQGDSAMYLCASSLAVLRVADTQYFGPGTRLTVL.

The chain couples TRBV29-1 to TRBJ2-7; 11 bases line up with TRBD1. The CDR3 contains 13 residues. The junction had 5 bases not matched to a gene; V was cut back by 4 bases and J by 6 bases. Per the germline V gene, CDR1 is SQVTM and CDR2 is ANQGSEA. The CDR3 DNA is TGCAGCGTTGCGGACAGGGGGCTGGTCGAGCAGTACTTC. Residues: CSVADRGLVEQYF.

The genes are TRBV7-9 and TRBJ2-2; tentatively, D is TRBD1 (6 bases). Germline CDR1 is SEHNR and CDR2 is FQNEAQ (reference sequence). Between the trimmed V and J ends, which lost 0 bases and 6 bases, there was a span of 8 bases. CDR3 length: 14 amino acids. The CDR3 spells CASSLANRAGELFF. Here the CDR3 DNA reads TGTGCCAGCAGCTTAGCCAACAGGGCCGGGGAGCTGTTTTTT.

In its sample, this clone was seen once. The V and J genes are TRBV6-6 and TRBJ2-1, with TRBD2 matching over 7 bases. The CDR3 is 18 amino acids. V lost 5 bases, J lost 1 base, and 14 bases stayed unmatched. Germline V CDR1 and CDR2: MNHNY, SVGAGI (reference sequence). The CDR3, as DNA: TGTGCCAGCAGTCGGGGGAGGGTCCCCTCCCATTCCTACAATGAGCAGTTCTTC. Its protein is CASSRGRVPSHSYNEQFF.

The CDR3 here is CASSEVVQGGQPQHF. The CDR3 coding sequence is TGTGCCAGCAGTGAAGTGGTACAGGGCGGTCAGCCCCAGCATTTT. The chain carries TRBV6-1 and TRBJ1-5, with D maybe TRBD1 (6 bases). The germline V gene has CDR1 MNHNS and CDR2 SASEGT. Deletions cut 1 base from V and 6 bases from J, with 13 bases between. The CDR3 sequence is 15 residues long.

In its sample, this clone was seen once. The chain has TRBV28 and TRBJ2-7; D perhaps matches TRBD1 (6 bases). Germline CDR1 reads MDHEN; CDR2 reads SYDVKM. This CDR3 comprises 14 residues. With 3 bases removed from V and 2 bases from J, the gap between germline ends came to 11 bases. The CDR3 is CASSFPQGTYEQYF. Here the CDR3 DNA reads TGTGCCAGCAGTTTCCCACAGGGAACCTACGAGCAGTACTTC. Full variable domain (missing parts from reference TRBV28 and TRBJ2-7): DVKVTQSSRYLVKRTGEKVFLECVQDMDHENMFWYRQDPGLGLRLIYFSYDVKMKEKGDIPEGYSVSREKKERFSLILESASTNQTSMYLCASSFPQGTYEQYFGPGTRLTVT.

This CDR3 reads CASSRGLGLEQYF. CDR3 DNA: TGTGCCAGCAGTAGGGGACTAGGCCTCGAGCAGTACTTC. The chain combines TRBV3-1 (or the pseudogene TRBV3-2) with TRBJ2-7; 8 nucleotides match TRBD2. The germline CDR1 and CDR2 sequences are LGHDT and YNNKEL (reference sequence). This CDR3 region has 13 residues. Trimming removed 6 bases from V and 6 bases from J; junction bases left unmatched: 7.

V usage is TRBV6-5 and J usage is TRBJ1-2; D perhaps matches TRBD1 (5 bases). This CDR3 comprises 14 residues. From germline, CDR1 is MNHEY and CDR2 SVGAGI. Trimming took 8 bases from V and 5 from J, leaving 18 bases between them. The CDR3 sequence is CASGLAGIGYGYTF. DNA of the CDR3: TGTGCCAGCGGGTTAGCAGGGATCGGATATGGCTACACCTTC.

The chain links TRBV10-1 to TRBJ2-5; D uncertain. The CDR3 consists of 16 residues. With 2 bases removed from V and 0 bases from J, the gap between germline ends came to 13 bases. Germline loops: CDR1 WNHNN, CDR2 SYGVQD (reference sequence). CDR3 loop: CASSEGFSADQETQYF. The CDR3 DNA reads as TGCGCCAGCAGTGAGGGGTTCTCCGCGGACCAAGAGACCCAGTACTTC.

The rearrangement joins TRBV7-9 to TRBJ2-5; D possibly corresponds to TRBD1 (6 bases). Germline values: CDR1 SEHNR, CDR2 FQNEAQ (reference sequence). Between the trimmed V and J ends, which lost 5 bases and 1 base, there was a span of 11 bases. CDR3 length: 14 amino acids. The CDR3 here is CASSRDTTQETQYF. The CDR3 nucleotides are TGTGCCAGCAGCCGGGACACCACCCAAGAGACCCAGTACTTC.

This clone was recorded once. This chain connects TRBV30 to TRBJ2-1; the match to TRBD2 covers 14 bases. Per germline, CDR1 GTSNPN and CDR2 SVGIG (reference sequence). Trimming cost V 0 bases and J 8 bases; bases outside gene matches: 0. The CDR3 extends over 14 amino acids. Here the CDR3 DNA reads TGTGCCTGGAGTGTGGGACTAGCGGGAGATGAGCAGTTCTTC. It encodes CAWSVGLAGDEQFF. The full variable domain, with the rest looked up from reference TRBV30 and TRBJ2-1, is SQTIHQWPATLVQPVGSPLSLECTVEGTSNPNLYWYRQAAGRGLQLLFYSVGIGQISSEVPQNLSASRPQDRQFILSSKKLLLSDSGFYLCAWSVGLAGDEQFFGPGTRLTVL.

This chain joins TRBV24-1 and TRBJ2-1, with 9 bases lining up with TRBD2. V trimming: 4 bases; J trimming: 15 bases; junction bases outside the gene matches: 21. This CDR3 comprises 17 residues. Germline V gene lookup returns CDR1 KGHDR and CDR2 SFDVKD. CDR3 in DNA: TGTGCCACCAGTGACCCCCCCGGAGGAGCGGGAGGTGATGGTTGGTTCTTC. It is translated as CATSDPPGGAGGDGWFF.

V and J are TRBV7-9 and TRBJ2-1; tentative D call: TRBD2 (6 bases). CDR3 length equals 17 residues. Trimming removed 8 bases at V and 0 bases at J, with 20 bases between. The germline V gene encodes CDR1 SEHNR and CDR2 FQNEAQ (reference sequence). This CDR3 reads CASLKFAGILSYNEQFF. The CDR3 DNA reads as TGTGCCAGCCTGAAGTTTGCGGGAATCCTCTCCTACAATGAGCAGTTCTTC.

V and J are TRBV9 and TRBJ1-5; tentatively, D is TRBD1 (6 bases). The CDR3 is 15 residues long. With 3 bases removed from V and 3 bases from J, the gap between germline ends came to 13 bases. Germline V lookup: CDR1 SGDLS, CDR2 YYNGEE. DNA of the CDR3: TGTGCCAGCAGCGCAACAGGGTTCCCCAATCAGCCCCAGCATTTT. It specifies CASSATGFPNQPQHF.

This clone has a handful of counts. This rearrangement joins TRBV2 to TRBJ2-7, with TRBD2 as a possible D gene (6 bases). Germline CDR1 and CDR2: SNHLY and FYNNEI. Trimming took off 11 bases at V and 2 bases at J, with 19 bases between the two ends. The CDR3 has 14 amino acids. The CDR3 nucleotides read TGTGCCTCCGACCGAGGAGGGGCCCCCTACGAGCAGTACTTC. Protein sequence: CASDRGGAPYEQYF.

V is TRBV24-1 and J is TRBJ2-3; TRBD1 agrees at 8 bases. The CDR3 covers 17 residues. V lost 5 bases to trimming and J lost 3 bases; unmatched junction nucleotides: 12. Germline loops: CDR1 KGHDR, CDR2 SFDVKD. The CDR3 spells CATSGWVETGETDTQYF. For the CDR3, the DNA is TGTGCCACCAGTGGATGGGTGGAGACAGGGGAAACAGATACGCAGTATTTT.

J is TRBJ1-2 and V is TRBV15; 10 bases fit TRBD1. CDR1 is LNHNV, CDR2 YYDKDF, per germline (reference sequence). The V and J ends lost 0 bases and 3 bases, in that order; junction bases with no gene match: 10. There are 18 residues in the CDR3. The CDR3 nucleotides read TGTGCCACCAGCAGAGATCTCGGGACAGGGGTCTTCGACTATGGCTACACCTTC. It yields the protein CATSRDLGTGVFDYGYTF.

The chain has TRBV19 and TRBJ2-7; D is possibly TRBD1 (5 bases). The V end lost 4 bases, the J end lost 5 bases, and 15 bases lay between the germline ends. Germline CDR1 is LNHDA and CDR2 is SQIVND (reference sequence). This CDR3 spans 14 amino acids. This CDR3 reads CASSKQEWVNEQYF. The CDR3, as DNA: TGTGCCAGTAGTAAACAGGAGTGGGTGAACGAGCAGTACTTC.

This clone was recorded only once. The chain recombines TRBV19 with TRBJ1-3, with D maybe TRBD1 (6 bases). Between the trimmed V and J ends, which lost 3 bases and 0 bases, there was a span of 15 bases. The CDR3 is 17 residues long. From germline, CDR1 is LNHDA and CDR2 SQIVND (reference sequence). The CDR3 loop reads CASSIFEGGGSGNTIYF. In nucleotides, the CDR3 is TGTGCCAGTAGTATCTTCGAAGGGGGGGGCTCTGGAAACACCATATATTTT.

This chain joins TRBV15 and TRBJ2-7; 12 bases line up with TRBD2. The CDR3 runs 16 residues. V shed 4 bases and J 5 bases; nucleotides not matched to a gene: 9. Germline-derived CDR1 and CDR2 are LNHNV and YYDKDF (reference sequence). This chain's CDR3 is CATSTQTSGSLDEQYF. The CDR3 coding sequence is TGTGCCACCAGCACCCAGACTAGCGGGAGTTTGGACGAGCAGTACTTC.

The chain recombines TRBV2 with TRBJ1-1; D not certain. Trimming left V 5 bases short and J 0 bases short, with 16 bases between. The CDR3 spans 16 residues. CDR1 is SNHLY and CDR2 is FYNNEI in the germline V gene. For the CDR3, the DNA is TGTGCCAGCAGTTATACGACACGAGGGCTGAACACTGAAGCTTTCTTT. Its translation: CASSYTTRGLNTEAFF.

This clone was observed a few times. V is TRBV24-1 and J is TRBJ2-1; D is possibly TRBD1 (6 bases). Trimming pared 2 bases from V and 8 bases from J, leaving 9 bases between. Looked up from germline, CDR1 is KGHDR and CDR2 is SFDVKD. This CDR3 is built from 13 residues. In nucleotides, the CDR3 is TGTGCCACCAGTGATTCAGGGGTGGATGAGCAGTTCTTC. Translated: CATSDSGVDEQFF.

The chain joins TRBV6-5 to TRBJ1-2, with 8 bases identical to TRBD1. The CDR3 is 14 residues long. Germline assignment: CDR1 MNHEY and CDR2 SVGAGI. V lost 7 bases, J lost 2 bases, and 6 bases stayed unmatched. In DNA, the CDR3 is TGTGCCAGCACCCCGGACAGGGTGAACTATGGCTACACCTTC. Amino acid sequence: CASTPDRVNYGYTF.

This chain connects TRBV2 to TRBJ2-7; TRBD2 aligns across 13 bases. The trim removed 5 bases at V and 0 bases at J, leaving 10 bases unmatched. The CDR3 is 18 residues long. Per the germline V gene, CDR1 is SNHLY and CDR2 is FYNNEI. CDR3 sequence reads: CASSYPGLAGKVSYEQYF. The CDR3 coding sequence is TGTGCCAGCAGTTACCCGGGACTAGCGGGAAAAGTCTCCTACGAGCAGTACTTC.

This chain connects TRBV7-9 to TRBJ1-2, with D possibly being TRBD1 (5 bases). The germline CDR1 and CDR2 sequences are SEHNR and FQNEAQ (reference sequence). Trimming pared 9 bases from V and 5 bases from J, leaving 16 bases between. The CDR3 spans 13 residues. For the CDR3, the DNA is TGTGCCAGTACTACCCACGGGGGATATGGCTACACCTTC. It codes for CASTTHGGYGYTF. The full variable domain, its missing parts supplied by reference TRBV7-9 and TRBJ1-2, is DTGVSQNPRHKITKRGQNVTFRCDPISEHNRLYWYRQTLGQGPEFLTYFQNEAQLEKSRLLSDRFSAERPKGSFSTLEIQRTEQGDSAMYLCASTTHGGYGYTFGSGTRLTVV.

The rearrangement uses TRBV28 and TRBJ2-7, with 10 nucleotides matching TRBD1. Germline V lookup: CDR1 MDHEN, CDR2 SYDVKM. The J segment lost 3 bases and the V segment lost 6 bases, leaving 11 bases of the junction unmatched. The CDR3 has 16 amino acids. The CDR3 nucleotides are TGTGCCAGCAGGAATCCGGGACAGGGGACAATCTACGAGCAGTACTTC. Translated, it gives CASRNPGQGTIYEQYF. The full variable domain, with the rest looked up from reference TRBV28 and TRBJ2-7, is DVKVTQSSRYLVKRTGEKVFLECVQDMDHENMFWYRQDPGLGLRLIYFSYDVKMKEKGDIPEGYSVSREKKERFSLILESASTNQTSMYLCASRNPGQGTIYEQYFGPGTRLTVT.

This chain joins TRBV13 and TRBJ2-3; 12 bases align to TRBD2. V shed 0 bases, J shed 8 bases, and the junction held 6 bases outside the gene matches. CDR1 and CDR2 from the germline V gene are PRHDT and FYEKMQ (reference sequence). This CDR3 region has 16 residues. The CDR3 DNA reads TGTGCCAGCAGCTTAGGACTAGCGGGAGGTTATAGTACGCAGTATTTT. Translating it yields CASSLGLAGGYSTQYF.

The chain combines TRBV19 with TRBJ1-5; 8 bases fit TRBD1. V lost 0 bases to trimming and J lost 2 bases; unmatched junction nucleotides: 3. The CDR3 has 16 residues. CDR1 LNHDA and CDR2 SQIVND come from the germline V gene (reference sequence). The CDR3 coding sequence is TGTGCCAGTAGTATAGATCAGGGGGCAGGCAATCAGCCCCAGCATTTT. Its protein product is CASSIDQGAGNQPQHF.